The clone carrying this T cell receptor beta chain was observed many times. This entry comes from a study of Graves' ophthalmopathy and Graves' hyperthyroidism. The CDR3 totals 16 residues. V lost 1 base, J lost 8 bases, and 8 bases stayed unmatched. The germline V gene has CDR1 SGHTA and CDR2 FQGTGA. RNA transcripts served as template for amplifying TCR beta CDR3 sequences. First-round RT-PCR used HTBI primers; second-round multiplex PCR followed. TCRdb passed the multiplex PCR reads through MiXCR, listing each CDR3 protein once. The table records roughly 420,000 distinct CDR3 sequences, 21% of them present only once.

The gene calls are TRBV7-3 and TRBJ2-2; 9 nucleotides match TRBD1. This TCR came from a woman between 18 and 29 years old with stable Graves' hyperthyroidism. The sample was peripheral blood. The DNA for the CDR3 is TGTGCCAGCAGCTTAAACCCCGGGACAGGGAGAGGGGAGCTGTTTTTT. Its protein is CASSLNPGTGRGELFF.